A selection of T cell receptor beta chains follows, all from one sample in a study of T cell responses to AZD1222 COVID-19 vaccine. Libraries were prepared by immunoSEQ multiplex PCR; TCRdb keeps only in-frame clonotypes and omits some of them. The sample consists of fewer than 150,000 clones, about 85% of them appearing once. The sample in question was peripheral blood, obtained on day 0 of AZD1222 vaccination. The receptor source for this set is an adult in good health. CDR3s include the opening cysteine and the closing phenylalanine or tryptophan. Each record gives: J gene, V gene, D gene, clone size, CDR3 protein, CDR3 DNA. A D gene is named only where the DNA matches it firmly. The size field is filled for only some rows; it gives once, few, many or a size class.

>TRBJ2-7|TRBV15|TRBD1|NA
CATSRSRDSYEQYF
TGTGCCACCAGCAGGTCTCGGGACAGCTACGAGCAGTACTTC
>TRBJ2-7|TRBV28|TRBD2|NA
CASSFHLTSGSYEQYF
TGTGCCAGCAGTTTTCATTTAACTAGCGGATCCTACGAGCAGTACTTC
>TRBJ1-1|TRBV4-3|NA|NA
CASSQDAGNAEAFF
TGCGCCAGCAGCCAAGATGCGGGAAACGCTGAAGCTTTCTTT
>TRBJ1-6|TRBV29-1|TRBD1|NA
CSARQGGDSPLHF
TGCAGCGCTCGACAGGGAGGGGATTCACCCCTCCACTTT
>TRBJ2-5|TRBV5-6|NA|NA
CASSLSGLGFGETQYF
TGTGCCAGCAGCTTGTCGGGATTGGGATTCGGAGAGACCCAGTACTTC
>TRBJ1-6|TRBV10-3|NA|NA
CAVRGAGDSPLHF
TGTGCCGTACGGGGGGCAGGGGATTCACCCCTCCACTTT
>TRBJ2-7|TRBV30|NA|NA
CAWSVRGGGKYEQYF
TGTGCCTGGAGTGTACGGGGAGGGGGGAAATACGAGCAGTACTTC
>TRBJ1-2|TRBV6-2/TRBV6-3|NA|NA
CASSYSPSVYGYTF
TGTGCCAGCAGTTACAGCCCTAGTGTCTATGGCTACACCTTC
>TRBJ1-1|TRBV5-6|NA|NA
CASSFRGWGNTEAFF
TGTGCCAGCAGCTTCAGGGGTTGGGGAAACACTGAAGCTTTCTTT
>TRBJ2-7|TRBV4-1|TRBD1|once
CASSPMGTAQSLRGQYF
TGCGCCAGCAGCCCTATGGGGACAGCCCAAAGTCTACGAGGGCAGTACTTC
>TRBJ2-7|TRBV15|TRBD1|NA
CATSPGQGTYEQYF
TGTGCCACCAGCCCTGGACAGGGAACCTACGAGCAGTACTTC
>TRBJ2-7|TRBV6-5|NA|NA
CASRPLSLGSDEQYF
TGTGCCAGCAGACCCCTTTCGCTGGGGAGCGACGAGCAGTACTTC
>TRBJ2-1|TRBV6-5|NA|once
CASSYSGDFEFF
TGTGCCAGCAGTTACTCGGGGGACTTTGAGTTCTTC
>TRBJ2-7|TRBV11-3|TRBD1|few
CASSFPGQGAWEQYF
TGTGCCAGCAGCTTCCCGGGACAGGGGGCGTGGGAGCAGTACTTC
>TRBJ2-3|TRBV5-4|NA|many
CATRSPIGRGPDTQYF
TGTGCCACCCGCTCCCCAATTGGGCGAGGTCCAGATACGCAGTATTTT
>TRBJ1-1|TRBV24-1|NA|NA
CATSAVNREEAFF
TGTGCCACCAGTGCCGTAAACCGGGAAGAAGCTTTCTTT
>TRBJ1-2|TRBV6-5|NA|NA
CASRTDANYGYTF
TGTGCCAGCAGGACGGACGCTAACTATGGCTACACCTTC
>TRBJ2-1|TRBV30|TRBD1|NA
CAWTGGRYEQFF
TGTGCCTGGACAGGGGGCCGTTATGAGCAGTTCTTC
>TRBJ2-5|TRBV6-6|TRBD2|NA
CASTHGGGRGTQYF
TGTGCCAGCACTCACGGGGGAGGGCGTGGGACCCAGTACTTC
>TRBJ2-3|TRBV24-1|NA|NA
CATSDSTRLDTQYF
TGTGCCACCAGTGACTCGACTAGATTGGATACGCAGTATTTT
>TRBJ1-2|TRBV11-2|NA|NA
CASSLGSANYGYTF
TGTGCCAGCAGCTTGGGATCGGCTAACTATGGCTACACCTTC
>TRBJ2-7|TRBV7-2|TRBD1|NA
CASRAYEQGAPQYF
TGTGCCAGCAGGGCCTACGAGCAGGGGGCCCCGCAGTACTTC
>TRBJ1-2|TRBV19|TRBD1|NA
CASSLWTGLGYTF
TGTGCCAGTAGCCTGTGGACAGGGTTGGGCTACACCTTC
>TRBJ2-5|TRBV10-3|TRBD1|NA
CAIKPGQGTETQYF
TGTGCCATCAAACCGGGACAGGGTACGGAGACCCAGTACTTC
>TRBJ1-6|TRBV19|NA|NA
CASRASGQTSSPLHF
TGTGCCAGTAGGGCCTCGGGGCAGACAAGCTCACCCCTCCACTTT
>TRBJ1-1|TRBV5-1|TRBD1|NA
CASSPTGAARMNTEAFF
TGCGCCAGCAGCCCGACAGGGGCCGCACGTATGAACACTGAAGCTTTCTTT
>TRBJ2-7|TRBV28|NA|NA
CATEMGEQYF
TGTGCCACCGAGATGGGTGAGCAGTACTTC
>TRBJ1-3|TRBV4-1|NA|NA
CASSEVGVSGNTIYF
TGCGCCAGCAGCGAAGTGGGGGTTTCGGGAAACACCATATATTTT
>TRBJ1-6|TRBV19|NA|few
CASTGLRGSPLHF
TGTGCCAGTACGGGTCTAAGGGGCTCACCCCTCCACTTT
>TRBJ2-7|TRBV19|TRBD1|once
CASSTRTGNEQYF
TGTGCCAGTAGTACCCGGACAGGGAACGAGCAGTACTTC
>TRBJ2-5|TRBV5-6|NA|NA
CASSSGGLAEVQETQYF
TGTGCCAGCAGCTCAGGGGGCCTAGCGGAAGTCCAAGAGACCCAGTACTTC
>TRBJ1-3|TRBV7-9|TRBD1|NA
CASRGRDRLLSSGNTIYF
TGTGCCAGCAGGGGCCGGGACAGGCTTCTTTCCTCTGGAAACACCATATATTTT
>TRBJ2-4|TRBV3-1/TRBV3-2|NA|once
CASSQAGITGIWDIQYF
TGTGCCAGCAGCCAAGCGGGGATCACGGGTATTTGGGACATTCAGTACTTC
>TRBJ1-5|TRBV18|NA|NA
CASSGLGRTNQPQHF
TGTGCCAGCTCAGGTCTGGGACGGACCAATCAGCCCCAGCATTTT
>TRBJ2-1|TRBV5-6|NA|NA
CASSFSHTSAEQFF
TGTGCCAGCAGCTTTTCCCATACTAGTGCGGAGCAGTTCTTC
>TRBJ1-2|TRBV19|NA|NA
CASSILRDHEYGYTF
TGTGCCAGTAGTATCCTCCGCGACCACGAATATGGCTACACCTTC
>TRBJ1-2|TRBV29-1|NA|NA
CSVEKVGGLGGYTF
TGCAGCGTTGAGAAGGTTGGAGGACTGGGGGGCTACACCTTC
>TRBJ1-5|TRBV5-4|NA|NA
CASSLDGSPQHF
TGTGCCAGCAGCTTGGACGGCTCGCCCCAGCATTTT
>TRBJ2-1|TRBV5-1|NA|NA
CASSLNAGPRVPSYNEQFF
TGCGCCAGCAGCTTGAATGCAGGGCCTCGAGTTCCCTCCTACAATGAGCAGTTCTTC
>TRBJ2-7|TRBV28|NA|few
CASSYPQIVGEQYF
TGTGCCAGCAGTTACCCCCAAATTGTGGGCGAGCAGTACTTC
>TRBJ2-2|TRBV24-1|TRBD1|NA
CATSRTGDAGELFF
TGTGCCACCAGCAGGACAGGTGACGCCGGGGAGCTGTTTTTT